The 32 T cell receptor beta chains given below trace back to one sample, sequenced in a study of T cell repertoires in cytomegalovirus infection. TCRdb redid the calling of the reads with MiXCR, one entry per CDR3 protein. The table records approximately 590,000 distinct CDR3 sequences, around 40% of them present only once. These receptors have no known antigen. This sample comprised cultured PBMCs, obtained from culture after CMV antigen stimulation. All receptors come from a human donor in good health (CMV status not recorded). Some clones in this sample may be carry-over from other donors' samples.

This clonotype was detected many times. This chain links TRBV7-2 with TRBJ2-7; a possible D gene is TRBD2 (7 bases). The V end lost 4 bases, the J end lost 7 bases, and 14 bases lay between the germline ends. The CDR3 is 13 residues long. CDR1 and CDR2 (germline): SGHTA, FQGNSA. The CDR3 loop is CASSSLGGAEQYF. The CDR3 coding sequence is TGTGCCAGCAGCTCCCTTGGGGGGGCAGAGCAGTACTTC. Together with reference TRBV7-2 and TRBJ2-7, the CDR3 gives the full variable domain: GAGVSQSPSNKVTEKGKDVELRCDPISGHTALYWYRQSLGQGLEFLIYFQGNSAPDKSGLPSDRFSAERTGGSVSTLTIQRTQQEDSAVYLCASSSLGGAEQYFGPGTRLTVT.

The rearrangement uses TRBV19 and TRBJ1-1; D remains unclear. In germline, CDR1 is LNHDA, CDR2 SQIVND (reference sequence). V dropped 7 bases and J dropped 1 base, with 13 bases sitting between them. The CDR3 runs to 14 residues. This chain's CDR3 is CASIRTLGNTEAFF. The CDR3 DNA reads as TGTGCCAGTATCCGGACCTTAGGGAACACTGAAGCTTTCTTT.

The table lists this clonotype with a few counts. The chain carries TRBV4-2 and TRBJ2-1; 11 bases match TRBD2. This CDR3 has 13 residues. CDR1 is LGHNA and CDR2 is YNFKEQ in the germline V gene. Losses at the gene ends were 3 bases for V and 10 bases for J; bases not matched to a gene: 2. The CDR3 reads CASSHSGGVEQFF. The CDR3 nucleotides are TGTGCCAGCAGCCATAGCGGGGGGGTAGAGCAGTTCTTC.

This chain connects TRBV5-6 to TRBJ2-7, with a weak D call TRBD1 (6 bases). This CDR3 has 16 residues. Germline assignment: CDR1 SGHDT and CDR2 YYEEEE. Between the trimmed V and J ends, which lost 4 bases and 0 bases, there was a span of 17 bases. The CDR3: CASSGPGHPSSYEQYF. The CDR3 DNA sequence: TGTGCCAGCAGCGGCCCGGGACACCCGAGCTCCTACGAGCAGTACTTC.

For the CDR3, the DNA is TGTGCCAGCAGCTTGGATTTCAGATCCTACGAGCAGTACTTC. It translates to CASSLDFRSYEQYF. This sequence joins TRBV5-4 and TRBJ2-7; D is unresolved. V was pared by 0 bases and J by 1 base, with 8 bases between. The germline gives CDR1 SGHNT, CDR2 YYREEE (reference sequence). This CDR3 spans 14 amino acids.

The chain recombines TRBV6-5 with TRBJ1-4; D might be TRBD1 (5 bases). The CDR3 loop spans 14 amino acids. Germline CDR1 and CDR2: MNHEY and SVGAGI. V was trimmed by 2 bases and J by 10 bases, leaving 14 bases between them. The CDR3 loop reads CASSYEGPRGKLFF. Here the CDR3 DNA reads TGTGCCAGCAGTTACGAGGGACCACGGGGAAAACTGTTTTTT.

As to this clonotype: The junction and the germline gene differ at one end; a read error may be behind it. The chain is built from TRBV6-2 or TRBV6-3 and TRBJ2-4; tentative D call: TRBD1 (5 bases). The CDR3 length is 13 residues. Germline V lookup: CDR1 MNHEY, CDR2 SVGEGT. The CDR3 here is CVSSARAWDIQYF. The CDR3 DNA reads TGTGTCAGCAGCGCCAGGGCATGGGACATTCAGTACTTC.

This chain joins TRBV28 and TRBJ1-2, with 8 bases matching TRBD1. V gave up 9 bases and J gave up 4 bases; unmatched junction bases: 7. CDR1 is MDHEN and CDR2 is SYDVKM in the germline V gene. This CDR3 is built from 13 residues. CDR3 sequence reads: CASGQGAFYGYTF. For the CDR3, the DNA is TGTGCCAGTGGACAGGGAGCTTTCTATGGCTACACCTTC.

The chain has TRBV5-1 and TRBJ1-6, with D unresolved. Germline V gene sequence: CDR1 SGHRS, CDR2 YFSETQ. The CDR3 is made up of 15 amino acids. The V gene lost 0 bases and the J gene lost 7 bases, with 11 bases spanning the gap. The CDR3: CASSLEGAANSPLHF. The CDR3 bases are TGCGCCAGCAGCTTGGAAGGAGCCGCCAATTCACCCCTCCACTTT.

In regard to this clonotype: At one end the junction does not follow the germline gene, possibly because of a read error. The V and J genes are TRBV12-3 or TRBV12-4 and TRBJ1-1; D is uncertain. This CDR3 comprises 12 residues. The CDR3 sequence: CASSHGLYGSSF. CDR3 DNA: TGTGCCAGCAGCCACGGCCTCTATGGATCGTCATTT.

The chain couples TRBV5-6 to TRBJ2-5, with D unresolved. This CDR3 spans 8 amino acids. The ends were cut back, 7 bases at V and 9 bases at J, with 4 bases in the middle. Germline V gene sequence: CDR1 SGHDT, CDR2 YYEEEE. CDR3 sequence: CASLAQYF. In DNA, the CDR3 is TGTGCCAGCCTCGCCCAGTACTTC.

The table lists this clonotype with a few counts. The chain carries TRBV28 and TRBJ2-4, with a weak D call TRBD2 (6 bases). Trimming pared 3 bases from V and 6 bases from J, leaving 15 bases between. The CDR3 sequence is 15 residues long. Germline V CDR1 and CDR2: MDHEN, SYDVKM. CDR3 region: CASSFEGARGNIQYF. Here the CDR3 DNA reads TGTGCCAGCAGTTTTGAAGGGGCGCGGGGAAACATTCAGTACTTC.

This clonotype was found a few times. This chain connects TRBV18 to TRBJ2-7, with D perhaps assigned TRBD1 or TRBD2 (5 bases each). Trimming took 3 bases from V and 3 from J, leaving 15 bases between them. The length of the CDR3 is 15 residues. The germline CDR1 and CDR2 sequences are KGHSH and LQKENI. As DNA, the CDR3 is TGTGCCAGCTCACCGGGGACGGCCCCCAACTACGAGCAGTACTTC. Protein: CASSPGTAPNYEQYF.

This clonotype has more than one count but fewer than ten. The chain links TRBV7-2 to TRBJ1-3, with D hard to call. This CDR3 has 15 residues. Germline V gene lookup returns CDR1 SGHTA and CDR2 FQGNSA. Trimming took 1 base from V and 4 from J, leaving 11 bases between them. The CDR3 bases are TGTGCCAGCAGCTTAGGCCCTGCGGCCGGAAACACCATATATTTT. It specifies CASSLGPAAGNTIYF.

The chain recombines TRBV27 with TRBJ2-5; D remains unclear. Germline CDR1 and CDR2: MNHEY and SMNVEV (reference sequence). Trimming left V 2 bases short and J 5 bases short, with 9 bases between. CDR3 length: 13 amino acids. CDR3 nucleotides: TGTGCCAGCAGTTTACTGCCAGAGGAGACCCAGTACTTC. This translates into CASSLLPEETQYF.

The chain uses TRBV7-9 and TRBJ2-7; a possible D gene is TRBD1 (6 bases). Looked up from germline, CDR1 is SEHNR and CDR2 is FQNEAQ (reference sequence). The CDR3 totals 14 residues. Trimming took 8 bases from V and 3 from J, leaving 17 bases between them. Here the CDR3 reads CASGSGHLDYEQYF. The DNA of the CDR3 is TGTGCCAGCGGTTCGGGACACTTAGACTACGAGCAGTACTTC.

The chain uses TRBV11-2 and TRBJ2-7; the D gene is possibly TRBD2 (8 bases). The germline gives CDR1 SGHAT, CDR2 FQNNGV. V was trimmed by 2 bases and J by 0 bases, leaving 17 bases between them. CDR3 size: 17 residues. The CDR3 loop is CASSLRAGGQISYEQYF. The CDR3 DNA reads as TGTGCCAGCAGCTTAAGGGCGGGGGGACAGATCTCCTACGAGCAGTACTTC.

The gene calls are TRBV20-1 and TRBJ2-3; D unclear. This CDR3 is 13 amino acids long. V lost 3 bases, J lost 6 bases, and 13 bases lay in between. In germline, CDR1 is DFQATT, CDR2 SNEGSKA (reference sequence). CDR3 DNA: TGCAGTGCTAGTTTTTCTGGGCGGGATACGCAGTATTTT. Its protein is CSASFSGRDTQYF.

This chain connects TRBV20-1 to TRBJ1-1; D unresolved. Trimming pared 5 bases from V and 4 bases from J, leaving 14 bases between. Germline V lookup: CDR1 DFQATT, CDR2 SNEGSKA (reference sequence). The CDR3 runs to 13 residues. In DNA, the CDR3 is TGCAGTGCTCAGGCGAGTATGAGCACTGAAGCTTTCTTT. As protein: CSAQASMSTEAFF.

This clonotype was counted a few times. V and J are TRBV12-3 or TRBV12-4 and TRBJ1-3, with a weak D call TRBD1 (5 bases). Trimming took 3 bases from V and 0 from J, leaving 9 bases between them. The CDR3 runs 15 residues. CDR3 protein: CASSLRTLSGNTIYF. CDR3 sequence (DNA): TGTGCCAGCAGTTTGAGGACACTCTCTGGAAACACCATATATTTT.

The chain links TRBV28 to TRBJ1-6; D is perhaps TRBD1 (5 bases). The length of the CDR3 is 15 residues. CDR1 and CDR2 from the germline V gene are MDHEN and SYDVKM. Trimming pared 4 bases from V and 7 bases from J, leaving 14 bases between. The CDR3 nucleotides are TGTGCCAGCAGTTCCCTGGGGGGTATCAATTCACCCCTCCACTTT. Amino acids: CASSSLGGINSPLHF. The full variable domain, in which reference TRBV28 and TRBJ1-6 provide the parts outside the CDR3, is DVKVTQSSRYLVKRTGEKVFLECVQDMDHENMFWYRQDPGLGLRLIYFSYDVKMKEKGDIPEGYSVSREKKERFSLILESASTNQTSMYLCASSSLGGINSPLHFGNGTRLTVT.

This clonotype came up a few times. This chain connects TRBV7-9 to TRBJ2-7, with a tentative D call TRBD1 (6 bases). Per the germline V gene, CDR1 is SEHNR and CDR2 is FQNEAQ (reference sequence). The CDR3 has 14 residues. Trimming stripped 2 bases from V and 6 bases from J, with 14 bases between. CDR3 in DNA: TGTGCCAGCAGCTTATCAGGGGTTCAGGTCGAGCAGTACTTC. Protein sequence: CASSLSGVQVEQYF.

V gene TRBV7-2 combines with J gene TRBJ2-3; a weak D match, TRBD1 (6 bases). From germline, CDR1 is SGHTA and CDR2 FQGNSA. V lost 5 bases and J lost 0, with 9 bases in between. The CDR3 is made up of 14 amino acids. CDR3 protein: CASSGGGSTDTQYF. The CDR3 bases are TGTGCCAGCAGCGGGGGCGGCAGCACAGATACGCAGTATTTT.

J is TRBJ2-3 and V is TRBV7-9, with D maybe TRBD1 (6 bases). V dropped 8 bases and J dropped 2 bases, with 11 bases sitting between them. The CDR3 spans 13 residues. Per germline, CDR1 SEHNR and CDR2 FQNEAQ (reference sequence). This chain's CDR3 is CASSRGHTDTQYF. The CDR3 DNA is TGTGCCAGCTCGAGGGGACACACAGATACGCAGTATTTT.

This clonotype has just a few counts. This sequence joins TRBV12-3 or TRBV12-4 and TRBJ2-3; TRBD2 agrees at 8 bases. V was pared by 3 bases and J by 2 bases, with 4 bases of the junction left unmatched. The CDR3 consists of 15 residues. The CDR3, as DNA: TGTGCCAGCAGTTTGGGTAGCGGGGTCACAGATACGCAGTATTTT. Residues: CASSLGSGVTDTQYF.

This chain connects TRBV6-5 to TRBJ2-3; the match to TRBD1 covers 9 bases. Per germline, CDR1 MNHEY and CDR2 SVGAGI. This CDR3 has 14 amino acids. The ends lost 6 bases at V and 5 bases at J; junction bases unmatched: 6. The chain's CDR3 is CASSNRGLRDTQYF. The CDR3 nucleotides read TGTGCCAGCAGCAACAGGGGGCTAAGAGATACGCAGTATTTT.

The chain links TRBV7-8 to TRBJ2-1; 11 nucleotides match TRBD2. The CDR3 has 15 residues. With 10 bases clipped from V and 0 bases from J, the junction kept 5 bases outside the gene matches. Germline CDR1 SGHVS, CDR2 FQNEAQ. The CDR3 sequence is CATETSGVSYNEQFF. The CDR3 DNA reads TGTGCCACCGAGACTAGCGGGGTCTCCTACAATGAGCAGTTCTTC.

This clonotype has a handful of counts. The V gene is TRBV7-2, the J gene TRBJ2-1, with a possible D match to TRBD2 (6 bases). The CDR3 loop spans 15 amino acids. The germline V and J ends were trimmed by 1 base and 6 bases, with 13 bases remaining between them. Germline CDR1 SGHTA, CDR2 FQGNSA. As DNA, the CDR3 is TGTGCCAGCAGCTTAGGCGGGGCGGGATCCAATGAGCAGTTCTTC. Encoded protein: CASSLGGAGSNEQFF. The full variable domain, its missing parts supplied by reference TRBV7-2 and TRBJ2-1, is GAGVSQSPSNKVTEKGKDVELRCDPISGHTALYWYRQSLGQGLEFLIYFQGNSAPDKSGLPSDRFSAERTGGSVSTLTIQRTQQEDSAVYLCASSLGGAGSNEQFFGPGTRLTVL.

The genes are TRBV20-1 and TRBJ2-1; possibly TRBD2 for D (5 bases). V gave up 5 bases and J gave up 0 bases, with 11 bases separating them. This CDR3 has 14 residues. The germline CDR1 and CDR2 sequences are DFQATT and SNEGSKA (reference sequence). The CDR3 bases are TGCAGTGCTTCGCGGGTACGCTCCTACAATGAGCAGTTCTTC. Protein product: CSASRVRSYNEQFF.

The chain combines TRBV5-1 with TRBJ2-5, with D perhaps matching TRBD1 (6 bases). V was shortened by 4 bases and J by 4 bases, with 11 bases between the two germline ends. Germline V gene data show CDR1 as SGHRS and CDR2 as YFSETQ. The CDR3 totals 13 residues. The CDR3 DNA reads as TGCGCCAGCAGCCCAAGGACAGTAGAGACCCAGTACTTC. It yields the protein CASSPRTVETQYF.

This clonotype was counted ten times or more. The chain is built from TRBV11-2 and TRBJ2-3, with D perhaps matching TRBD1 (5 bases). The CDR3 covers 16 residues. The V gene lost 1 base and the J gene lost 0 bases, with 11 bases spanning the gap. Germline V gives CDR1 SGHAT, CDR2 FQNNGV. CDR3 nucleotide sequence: TGTGCCAGCAGCTTAGGGACACTGCTCAGCACAGATACGCAGTATTTT. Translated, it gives CASSLGTLLSTDTQYF.

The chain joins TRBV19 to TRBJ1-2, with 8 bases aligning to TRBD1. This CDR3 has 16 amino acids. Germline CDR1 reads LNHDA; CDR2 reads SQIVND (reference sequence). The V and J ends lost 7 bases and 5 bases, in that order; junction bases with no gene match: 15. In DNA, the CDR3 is TGTGCCAGTAAGGTCGGACAGGGACAAATCCTATATGGCTACACCTTC. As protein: CASKVGQGQILYGYTF.